Each of the 27 T cell receptor beta chains below was sequenced from the same sample in a study of shared clonotypes between healthy human individuals. Selected positively for CCR7 and CD45RO-negative, naive CD8 cells excluded terminally differentiated effector memory CD45RA+ cells. Sequencing was performed with immunoSEQ multiplex PCR; in TCRdb, only in-frame clones are kept and a portion is missing. The sample contains 660,000 or so clones, 96% of which appear only once. Sequencing was done on a sample of naive CD8+ T cells sorted from blood. These receptors originate from a woman in her twenties or thirties in good health.

The chain uses TRBV7-8 and TRBJ2-5; TRBD2 agrees at 8 bases. The CDR3 spans 17 residues. After removal of 5 bases from V and 5 bases from J, the junction contained 16 bases not matched to a gene. The V gene's germline CDR1 is SGHVS and CDR2 FQNEAQ. CDR3: CASSPSPPGLAMETQYF. The DNA of the CDR3 is TGTGCCAGCAGCCCTAGTCCCCCAGGACTAGCTATGGAGACCCAGTACTTC.

The V call is TRBV5-1, the J call TRBJ1-2; D is uncertain. This CDR3 is 13 amino acids long. The V gene lost 3 bases and the J gene lost 0 bases, with 6 bases spanning the gap. Germline CDR1 is SGHRS and CDR2 is YFSETQ. CDR3 residues: CASSWLTNYGYTF. The CDR3 coding sequence is TGCGCCAGCAGCTGGTTGACTAACTATGGCTACACCTTC. Filled out from reference TRBV5-1 and TRBJ1-2, the complete variable domain reads KAGVTQTPRYLIKTRGQQVTLSCSPISGHRSVSWYQQTPGQGLQFLFEYFSETQRNKGNFPGRFSGRQFSNSRSEMNVSTLELGDSALYLCASSWLTNYGYTFGSGTRLTVV.

The chain recombines TRBV28 with TRBJ2-1, with D unclear. The CDR3 spans 14 residues. The ends were cut back, 7 bases at V and 0 bases at J, with 10 bases in the middle. Germline loops: CDR1 MDHEN, CDR2 SYDVKM. CDR3 sequence reads: CASTLTDSYNEQFF. CDR3 in DNA: TGTGCCAGCACCCTGACGGACTCCTACAATGAGCAGTTCTTC. Combining the CDR3 with reference TRBV28 and TRBJ2-1 gives the whole variable domain DVKVTQSSRYLVKRTGEKVFLECVQDMDHENMFWYRQDPGLGLRLIYFSYDVKMKEKGDIPEGYSVSREKKERFSLILESASTNQTSMYLCASTLTDSYNEQFFGPGTRLTVL.

J is TRBJ2-7 and V is TRBV13, with 9 positions matching TRBD2. The CDR3 runs 14 residues. Germline CDR1 reads PRHDT; CDR2 reads FYEKMQ (reference sequence). V lost 5 bases, J lost 1 base, and 3 bases stayed unmatched. CDR3 nucleotides: TGTGCCAGCAGCCGAAGCGGGGGGTCCTACGAGCAGTACTTC. Its translation is CASSRSGGSYEQYF. The full variable domain, rest sourced from reference TRBV13 and TRBJ2-7, is AAGVIQSPRHLIKEKRETATLKCYPIPRHDTVYWYQQGPGQDPQFLISFYEKMQSDKGSIPDRFSAQQFSDYHSELNMSSLELGDSALYFCASSRSGGSYEQYFGPGTRLTVT.

This chain joins TRBV28 and TRBJ1-5; D ambiguous. This CDR3 has 15 amino acids. Per the germline V gene, CDR1 is MDHEN and CDR2 is SYDVKM. With 3 bases removed from V and 6 bases from J, the gap between germline ends came to 15 bases. CDR3 nucleotide sequence: TGTGCCAGCAGTTTGGGTCCCCCGGTTGGTCAGCCCCAGCATTTT. Its translation: CASSLGPPVGQPQHF.

The genes are TRBV27 and TRBJ2-3; TRBD1 matches at 8 bases. Germline V lookup: CDR1 MNHEY, CDR2 SMNVEV (reference sequence). V lost 5 bases to trimming and J lost 4 bases; unmatched junction nucleotides: 11. CDR3 size: 16 residues. CDR3 nucleotides: TGTGCCAGCAGTCCAATACAGGGGGTTGGTCCAGATACGCAGTATTTT. This sequence encodes CASSPIQGVGPDTQYF.

The V and J genes are TRBV6-1 and TRBJ2-1; 8 bases line up with TRBD2. Per germline, CDR1 MNHNS and CDR2 SASEGT. This CDR3 comprises 11 residues. The V and J ends lost 10 bases and 12 bases, in that order; junction bases with no gene match: 8. The CDR3 protein is CATLAAGGQFF. CDR3 nucleotide sequence: TGTGCCACACTAGCGGCGGGGGGGCAGTTCTTC.

This chain connects TRBV28 to TRBJ1-2; no definite D call. The CDR3 loop spans 13 amino acids. The ends were cut back, 3 bases at V and 4 bases at J, with 9 bases in the middle. Germline CDR1 MDHEN, CDR2 SYDVKM. The CDR3 DNA is TGTGCCAGCAGTTTGTCCAGAACCTATGGCTACACCTTC. The encoded protein is CASSLSRTYGYTF.

V gene TRBV6-5 combines with J gene TRBJ2-1; D possibly corresponds to TRBD2 (6 bases). The V gene's germline CDR1 is MNHEY and CDR2 SVGAGI. The CDR3 extends over 15 amino acids. Trimming cost V 0 bases and J 2 bases, with 8 bases left between them. CDR3 sequence: CASSYSAGTYNEQFF. CDR3 DNA sequence: TGTGCCAGCAGTTACTCGGCGGGGACCTACAATGAGCAGTTCTTC.

V gene TRBV27 combines with J gene TRBJ2-5; tentatively, D is TRBD2 (6 bases). The V end lost 6 bases, the J end lost 1 base, and 6 bases lay between the germline ends. The CDR3 has 12 residues. Germline V gives CDR1 MNHEY, CDR2 SMNVEV (reference sequence). The CDR3 DNA reads as TGTGCCAGCAGGGGGGGCCAAGAGACCCAGTACTTC. The encoded protein is CASRGGQETQYF.

The chain couples TRBV5-8 to TRBJ2-3; TRBD1 matches at 8 bases. V was pared by 4 bases and J by 2 bases, with 6 bases of the junction left unmatched. Germline CDR1 and CDR2: SGHTS and YDEGEE. The CDR3 totals 15 residues. The CDR3 loop reads CASSQDRENTDTQYF. The CDR3 DNA sequence: TGTGCCAGCAGCCAGGACAGGGAAAACACAGATACGCAGTATTTT.

This clone was counted a single time. This sequence joins TRBV2 and TRBJ2-1; D gene unclear. The length of the CDR3 is 15 residues. Trimming cost V 2 bases and J 5 bases, with 13 bases left between them. Looked up from germline, CDR1 is SNHLY and CDR2 is FYNNEI. The CDR3 is CASSETQRFDNEQFF. In DNA form, the CDR3 reads TGTGCCAGCAGTGAAACCCAGCGCTTTGACAATGAGCAGTTCTTC.

This clone was seen only once. As DNA, the CDR3 is TGTGCCAGCAGTTTTGGGGGCGCGTCCTACGAGCAGTACTTC. Its translation is CASSFGGASYEQYF. The chain has TRBV27 and TRBJ2-7, with D possibly TRBD1 on 6 matching bases. V was cut by 3 bases and J by 1 base, with 10 bases left in between. Germline loops: CDR1 MNHEY, CDR2 SMNVEV (reference sequence). The CDR3 contains 14 residues.

V and J are TRBV4-1 and TRBJ2-3; TRBD2 matches at 8 bases. The CDR3 totals 16 residues. The V gene's germline CDR1 is MGHRA and CDR2 YSYEKL. V trimming: 2 bases; J trimming: 3 bases; junction bases outside the gene matches: 7. Here the CDR3 reads CASSQSGTRETDTQYF. CDR3 nucleotides: TGCGCCAGCAGCCAATCCGGGACTAGGGAAACAGATACGCAGTATTTT.

The chain is built from TRBV4-2 and TRBJ1-5; 9 bases line up with TRBD1. The trim removed 1 base at V and 4 bases at J, leaving 11 bases unmatched. CDR3 length: 18 amino acids. Per germline, CDR1 LGHNA and CDR2 YNFKEQ. The CDR3, as DNA: TGTGCCAGCAGCCAAGGGGACAGGGTAACCCCGGGGAATCAGCCCCAGCATTTT. This sequence encodes CASSQGDRVTPGNQPQHF.

This clone was found once. The genes are TRBV2 and TRBJ1-5, with a tentative D call TRBD1 (6 bases). This CDR3 spans 22 amino acids. The germline CDR1 and CDR2 sequences are SNHLY and FYNNEI. Deletions cut 0 bases from V and 0 bases from J, with 27 bases between. CDR3 in amino acids: CASSEAPVGASLTLYSNQPQHF. The CDR3 DNA reads as TGTGCCAGCAGTGAAGCGCCGGTGGGGGCCAGCCTTACACTGTATAGCAATCAGCCCCAGCATTTT.

A single count supports this clone. The chain joins TRBV29-1 to TRBJ2-1, with D uncertain. Germline V lookup: CDR1 SQVTM, CDR2 ANQGSEA. The CDR3 runs 13 residues. Trimming took 0 bases from V and 9 from J, leaving 12 bases between them. The CDR3 DNA is TGCAGCGTTGAAGATGAGGCTGGCGGTGAGCAGTTCTTC. It yields the protein CSVEDEAGGEQFF.

The genes are TRBV10-2 and TRBJ2-1; 10 positions agree with TRBD2. With V trimmed by 3 bases and J by 5 bases, 10 bases remained unmatched. Germline V gene lookup returns CDR1 WSHSY and CDR2 SAAADI. CDR3 length: 17 amino acids. The DNA of the CDR3 is TGCGCCAGCAGTGATAATATACTAGCGGGACGAGACAATGAGCAGTTCTTC. Translation: CASSDNILAGRDNEQFF.

The chain joins TRBV6-1 to TRBJ2-7, with no clear D. The CDR3 is made up of 14 amino acids. Germline CDR1 and CDR2: MNHNS and SASEGT. V was cut by 1 base and J by 7 bases, with 14 bases left in between. The CDR3 here is CASSEGATLWEQYF. CDR3 nucleotides: TGTGCCAGCAGTGAAGGCGCCACACTCTGGGAGCAGTACTTC.

The rearrangement links TRBV7-9 to TRBJ2-7; unclear D gene. The ends were cut back, 8 bases at V and 0 bases at J, with 11 bases in the middle. Germline loops: CDR1 SEHNR, CDR2 FQNEAQ (reference sequence). The CDR3 extends over 13 amino acids. CDR3 DNA sequence: TGTGCCAGCGCCGAAGGGCGCTCCTACGAGCAGTACTTC. This gives the protein CASAEGRSYEQYF.

This CDR3 reads CASSSGLYAYNEQFF. CDR3 nucleotide sequence: TGTGCCAGCAGCTCCGGACTTTACGCCTACAATGAGCAGTTCTTC. The chain links TRBV7-2 to TRBJ2-1; TRBD2 might be the D (5 bases). Looked up from germline, CDR1 is SGHTA and CDR2 is FQGNSA. The ends were cut back, 4 bases at V and 2 bases at J, with 12 bases in the middle. CDR3 length: 15 amino acids.

The rearrangement links TRBV5-6 to TRBJ1-1; perhaps TRBD1 as D (5 bases). Trimming left V 0 bases short and J 6 bases short, with 9 bases between. The CDR3 consists of 13 residues. Germline V gives CDR1 SGHDT, CDR2 YYEEEE. Written as DNA, the CDR3 is TGTGCCAGCAGCTTGGCGGGACTATCTGAAGCTTTCTTT. As protein: CASSLAGLSEAFF.

The rearrangement links TRBV4-1 to TRBJ1-3; TRBD1 agrees at 7 bases. The CDR3 contains 15 residues. CDR1 is MGHRA and CDR2 is YSYEKL in the germline V gene. V shed 1 base and J 2 bases; nucleotides not matched to a gene: 2. This chain's CDR3 is CASSQVGTAGNTIYF. The CDR3 DNA is TGCGCCAGCAGCCAAGTCGGGACAGCTGGAAACACCATATATTTT.

This clone was seen a few times. J is TRBJ2-7 and V is TRBV27; TRBD2 aligns across 10 bases. Germline values: CDR1 MNHEY, CDR2 SMNVEV (reference sequence). The ends lost 7 bases at V and 5 bases at J; junction bases unmatched: 5. This CDR3 region has 13 residues. As DNA, the CDR3 is TGTGCCAGCACCCCCGGGACTAGCGACGAGCAGTACTTC. Its protein product is CASTPGTSDEQYF.

V and J are TRBV5-6 and TRBJ1-6, with TRBD1 as a possible D gene (6 bases). In germline, CDR1 is SGHDT, CDR2 YYEEEE. The CDR3 is made up of 15 amino acids. V was clipped by 4 bases and J by 9 bases, with 17 bases between them. The CDR3 loop is CASSPSWGGSSPLHF. CDR3 DNA: TGTGCCAGCAGCCCCTCATGGGGGGGCAGTTCACCCCTCCACTTT.

The rearrangement joins TRBV7-9 to TRBJ2-1; D ambiguous. Deletions cut 0 bases from V and 3 bases from J, with 9 bases between. CDR1 and CDR2 from the germline V gene are SEHNR and FQNEAQ (reference sequence). The CDR3 is 15 amino acids. The CDR3 is CASSLAAAHYNEQFF. CDR3 DNA: TGTGCCAGCAGCTTAGCTGCAGCTCACTACAATGAGCAGTTCTTC.

This chain joins TRBV27 and TRBJ2-7; maybe TRBD2 (5 bases). CDR1 is MNHEY, CDR2 SMNVEV, per germline (reference sequence). The V end lost 6 bases, the J end lost 0 bases, and 15 bases lay between the germline ends. The CDR3 sequence is 15 residues long. The CDR3 is CASSTERRISYEQYF. As DNA, the CDR3 is TGTGCCAGCAGCACCGAGCGGAGGATCTCCTACGAGCAGTACTTC.